A single sample gave rise to the 32 T cell receptor beta chains below, sequenced in a study of blood T cells in healthy people across ages. A sample-barcoded 5' primer and a J-beta primer mix were used in a second PCR of roughly 6 to 11 cycles. TCRdb re-analysed the 5' RACE reads in MiXCR, keeping a single row per CDR3 protein. The sample has about 2 million distinct CDR3 sequences; 40% to 55% are singletons. The sample consisted of blood. These receptors were taken from a woman aged 35 to 49 in good health.

A few counts support this clonotype. The V call is TRBV25-1, the J call TRBJ2-4; 7 positions match TRBD1. The last part of the DNA fits TRBJ2-7 better; the J call may be wrong. This CDR3 comprises 14 residues. The germline CDR1 and CDR2 sequences are MGHDK and SYGVNS. This chain's CDR3 is CASRGRGQLYEQYF. DNA for the CDR3: TGTGCCAGCAGGGGAAGGGGGCAGCTCTACGAGCAGTACTTC.

V and J are TRBV27 and TRBJ2-3; D unclear. The germline V and J ends were trimmed by 5 bases and 3 bases, with 12 bases remaining between them. CDR1 is MNHEY, CDR2 SMNVEV, per germline (reference sequence). The CDR3 covers 14 residues. The CDR3: CASSTYSETDTQYF. The DNA for the CDR3 is TGTGCCAGCAGTACTTACTCTGAAACAGATACGCAGTATTTT.

This chain links TRBV3-1 with TRBJ1-5; D is unclear. Per germline, CDR1 LGHDT and CDR2 YNNKEL (reference sequence). V was cut by 1 base and J by 0 bases, with 13 bases left in between. CDR3 length equals 17 residues. The CDR3 region is CASSQGGLTLSNQPQHF. The CDR3 DNA follows: TGTGCCAGCAGCCAAGGGGGATTGACACTTAGCAATCAGCCCCAGCATTTT.

This chain joins TRBV20-1 and TRBJ1-2; TRBD1 matches at 7 bases. Germline loops: CDR1 DFQATT, CDR2 SNEGSKA (reference sequence). V dropped 6 bases and J dropped 6; count of bases not matched to a gene: 7. The length of the CDR3 is 12 residues. The CDR3 sequence is CSAPRGGNGYTF. CDR3 coding DNA: TGCAGTGCCCCCAGGGGGGGTAATGGCTACACCTTC.

There are a few counts of this clonotype. This chain connects TRBV11-2 to TRBJ2-3; 9 bases agree with TRBD2. With V trimmed by 0 bases and J by 10 bases, 14 bases remained unmatched. Germline V gives CDR1 SGHAT, CDR2 FQNNGV. The CDR3 consists of 17 residues. CDR3 in amino acids: CASSLDLRRGGLLPQYF. Here the CDR3 DNA reads TGTGCCAGCAGCTTAGATCTCAGGCGGGGGGGCCTTCTGCCGCAGTATTTT. Together with reference TRBV11-2 and TRBJ2-3, the CDR3 gives the full variable domain: EAGVAQSPRYKIIEKRQSVAFWCNPISGHATLYWYQQILGQGPKLLIQFQNNGVVDDSQLPKDRFSAERLKGVDSTLKIQPAKLEDSAVYLCASSLDLRRGGLLPQYFGPGTRLTVL.

The chain combines TRBV4-2 with TRBJ1-6; 8 nucleotides agree with TRBD1. Germline trimming cut 1 base from V and 9 bases from J; bases unmatched to any gene: 5. This CDR3 has 15 amino acids. The V gene's germline CDR1 is LGHNA and CDR2 YNFKEQ. The CDR3 loop is CASSQGGQGTSPLHF. DNA for the CDR3: TGTGCCAGCAGCCAAGGAGGACAGGGAACTTCACCCCTCCACTTT.

The V call is TRBV6-1, the J call TRBJ2-1; no definite D call. Germline V gene data show CDR1 as MNHNS and CDR2 as SASEGT. The CDR3 extends over 15 amino acids. Trimming removed 2 bases from V and 3 bases from J, with 11 bases in between. The CDR3 is CASSEPTRSYNEQFF. The CDR3 DNA follows: TGTGCCAGCAGTGAACCGACCAGGAGCTACAATGAGCAGTTCTTC.

The rearrangement joins TRBV14 to TRBJ2-3; 9 positions agree with TRBD2. CDR1 is SGHDN and CDR2 is FVKESK in the germline V gene. V shed 0 bases, J shed 8 bases, and the junction held 9 bases outside the gene matches. The CDR3 length is 16 residues. CDR3 sequence: CASSQDYSGGQGTQYF. The CDR3 region has the DNA TGTGCCAGCAGCCAAGATTACAGCGGGGGGCAAGGTACGCAGTATTTT. Drawing the rest from reference TRBV14 and TRBJ2-3, the complete variable domain is EAGVTQFPSHSVIEKGQTVTLRCDPISGHDNLYWYRRVMGKEIKFLLHFVKESKQDESGMPNNRFLAERTGGTYSTLKVQPAELEDSGVYFCASSQDYSGGQGTQYFGPGTRLTVL.

Remarks on this clonotype: The junction and the germline gene differ at one end; a read error may be behind it. The chain combines TRBV7-9 with TRBJ2-3; 11 bases are shared with TRBD2. The CDR3 runs 17 residues. CDR1 and CDR2 from the germline V gene are SEHNR and FQNEAQ (reference sequence). The CDR3, as DNA: TGTGCCAGCAGCTCTGGGACTAGCGGTGCTAGCACAGCTACGCAGTATTTT. The encoded protein is CASSSGTSGASTATQYF.

The gene calls are TRBV28 and TRBJ2-7; 7 bases line up with TRBD1. V lost 5 bases, J lost 2 bases, and 9 bases stayed unmatched. The CDR3 contains 15 residues. Per germline, CDR1 MDHEN and CDR2 SYDVKM. The CDR3 DNA is TGTGCCAGCAGTCCCGGGACAGAGTCTACCTACGAGCAGTACTTC. It translates to CASSPGTESTYEQYF.

The rearrangement uses TRBV25-1 and TRBJ1-2; 10 nucleotides line up with TRBD1. J was trimmed by 8 bases and V by 8 bases; bases with no gene match: 5. The CDR3 runs 12 residues. Per germline, CDR1 MGHDK and CDR2 SYGVNS. CDR3 DNA sequence: TGTGCCAGCGGAGACAGGGGGCACGGCTACACCTTC. This codes for CASGDRGHGYTF.

Comments on this clonotype: One junction end does not reproduce the germline sequence, and a read error may be involved. The rearrangement links TRBV7-2 to TRBJ1-6; unclear D gene. Germline V lookup: CDR1 SGHTA, CDR2 FQGNSA. The CDR3 is 14 residues long. The CDR3 region is CASSLAGSNSPPHF. CDR3 nucleotide sequence: TGTGCCAGCAGCTTAGCGGGCAGTAATTCACCCCCCCACTTT.

This rearrangement joins TRBV20-1 to TRBJ2-1; weak D call: TRBD2 (7 bases). The CDR3 runs to 13 residues. V dropped 5 bases and J dropped 9 bases, with 17 bases sitting between them. Germline-derived CDR1 and CDR2 are DFQATT and SNEGSKA (reference sequence). CDR3 coding DNA: TGCAGTGCTGAGACGGGGGGCCAGGGTGAGCAGTTCTTC. Translation: CSAETGGQGEQFF.

The chain recombines TRBV7-2 with TRBJ1-2; D might be TRBD1 (5 bases). This CDR3 contains 15 residues. Between the trimmed V and J ends, which lost 4 bases and 0 bases, there was a span of 12 bases. Germline V lookup: CDR1 SGHTA, CDR2 FQGNSA. Here the CDR3 reads CASSSPGGANYGYTF. CDR3 in DNA: TGTGCCAGCAGCTCACCCGGGGGAGCTAACTATGGCTACACCTTC.

This sequence joins TRBV20-1 and TRBJ2-7, with TRBD2 as a possible D gene (6 bases). The V end was cut by 1 base, the J end by 2 bases, with 21 bases between. The germline V gene has CDR1 DFQATT and CDR2 SNEGSKA (reference sequence). There are 17 residues in the CDR3. CDR3 loop: CSARGGVRVPNTYEQYF. The CDR3 nucleotides are TGCAGTGCTAGAGGGGGGGTAAGGGTCCCGAACACCTACGAGCAGTACTTC.

The V gene is TRBV6-6, the J gene TRBJ2-1; 8 nucleotides line up with TRBD1. The CDR3 loop spans 16 amino acids. V was clipped by 6 bases and J by 4 bases; unmatched bases: 11. From germline, CDR1 is MNHNY and CDR2 SVGAGI (reference sequence). This CDR3 reads CASRTAGTGLYNEQFF. As DNA, the CDR3 is TGTGCCAGCAGGACCGCCGGGACAGGCTTATACAATGAGCAGTTCTTC.

The J gene is TRBJ2-3, the V gene TRBV28; D gene unclear. CDR3 length: 14 residues. From germline, CDR1 is MDHEN and CDR2 SYDVKM. Trimming took 7 bases from V and 0 from J, leaving 11 bases between them. CDR3 in amino acids: CASTLAHSTDTQYF. The CDR3 DNA reads TGTGCCAGCACCCTGGCCCATAGCACAGATACGCAGTATTTT. The full variable domain, completed using reference TRBV28 and TRBJ2-3, is DVKVTQSSRYLVKRTGEKVFLECVQDMDHENMFWYRQDPGLGLRLIYFSYDVKMKEKGDIPEGYSVSREKKERFSLILESASTNQTSMYLCASTLAHSTDTQYFGPGTRLTVL.

The chain is built from TRBV12-3 or TRBV12-4 and TRBJ1-5, with D possibly TRBD1 on 6 matching bases. The CDR3 is made up of 14 amino acids. Trimming shortened V by 7 bases and J by 4 bases, and 14 bases separated the two germline ends. The CDR3 DNA is TGTGCCAGCAAGTCAGGGGCATTAAATCAGCCCCAGCATTTT. This encodes CASKSGALNQPQHF.

This rearrangement joins TRBV27 to TRBJ2-7; tentative D call: TRBD2 (5 bases). CDR1 MNHEY and CDR2 SMNVEV come from the germline V gene (reference sequence). The CDR3 loop spans 15 amino acids. V was shortened by 4 bases and J by 6 bases, with 19 bases between the two germline ends. CDR3 protein: CASSSSGGTDREQYF. CDR3 nucleotide sequence: TGTGCCAGCAGTTCGAGCGGTGGTACCGACCGCGAGCAGTACTTC.

This clonotype has a single count. The chain has TRBV3-1 and TRBJ1-5; D gene ambiguous. The germline CDR1 and CDR2 sequences are LGHDT and YNNKEL (reference sequence). V was cut by 3 bases and J by 0 bases, with 12 bases left in between. This CDR3 is 16 amino acids long. The CDR3 sequence is CASSQYGRDSNQPQHF. The CDR3 DNA follows: TGTGCCAGCAGCCAGTATGGTAGAGATAGCAATCAGCCCCAGCATTTT.

On this clonotype itself: Mismatch with germline at one junction end may stem from a read error. This chain's CDR3 is CVSSYGTGLNYGYTF. The CDR3 DNA sequence: TGTGTCAGCAGTTACGGGACAGGGCTGAACTATGGCTACACCTTC. The chain combines TRBV6-2 or TRBV6-3 with TRBJ1-2; 9 bases line up with TRBD1. Germline loops: CDR1 MNHEY, CDR2 SVGEGT. The CDR3 length is 15 residues.

On this clonotype itself: A much larger clonotype is one base distant, so this may be a read error. V and J are TRBV2 and TRBJ2-7; D may be TRBD1 (5 bases). V lost 4 bases to trimming and J lost 2 bases, with 9 bases between them. The germline gives CDR1 SNHLY, CDR2 FYNNEI. The CDR3 consists of 13 residues. The chain's CDR3 is CASSGKGAYEQYF. The CDR3 DNA is TGTGCCAGCAGTGGGAAAGGGGCCTACGAGCAGTACTTC.

The sample holds a few counts of this clonotype. The chain is built from TRBV20-1 and TRBJ2-7; perhaps TRBD1 as D (5 bases). Germline CDR1 and CDR2: DFQATT and SNEGSKA (reference sequence). V was trimmed by 3 bases and J by 0 bases, leaving 12 bases between them. The length of the CDR3 is 14 residues. Written as DNA, the CDR3 is TGCAGTGCTAGCGGTTACAGGATCTCCTACGAGCAGTACTTC. Its protein is CSASGYRISYEQYF.

The V call is TRBV28, the J call TRBJ1-5, with 7 nucleotides matching TRBD1. The trim removed 5 bases at V and 4 bases at J, leaving 11 bases unmatched. The CDR3 sequence is 16 residues long. CDR1 and CDR2 (germline): MDHEN, SYDVKM. CDR3 sequence reads: CASSTRAGTDNQPQHF. CDR3 bases: TGTGCCAGCAGTACCCGGGCCGGGACAGATAATCAGCCCCAGCATTTT.

This clonotype has more than one count but fewer than ten. The CDR3, as DNA: TGTGCCAGCAGTTTACTAGAGGGCAATCAGCCCCAGCATTTT. Its protein is CASSLLEGNQPQHF. The chain joins TRBV12-3 or TRBV12-4 to TRBJ1-5; D not certain. V lost 2 bases, J lost 2 bases, and 7 bases lay in between. This CDR3 is 14 amino acids long.

The J gene is TRBJ2-3, the V gene TRBV4-1; D gene ambiguous. This CDR3 spans 16 amino acids. The germline CDR1 and CDR2 sequences are MGHRA and YSYEKL. V lost 4 bases to trimming and J lost 0 bases, with 14 bases between them. For the CDR3, the DNA is TGCGCCAGCAGCCCACTTAGCCAGACTAGCACAGATACGCAGTATTTT. Translating gives CASSPLSQTSTDTQYF.

The chain recombines TRBV5-1 with TRBJ2-3; the D gene is possibly TRBD2 (6 bases). The CDR3 spans 17 residues. CDR1 SGHRS and CDR2 YFSETQ come from the germline V gene. The germline V and J ends were trimmed by 2 bases and 2 bases, with 18 bases remaining between them. The CDR3 nucleotides read TGCGCCAGCAGCTTTGGCCGAACTAGCAGGGACACAGATACGCAGTATTTT. Its translation is CASSFGRTSRDTDTQYF.

This chain uses TRBV6-6 with TRBJ2-1; D gene uncertain. Germline assignment: CDR1 MNHNY and CDR2 SVGAGI (reference sequence). Deletions cut 6 bases from V and 0 bases from J, with 15 bases between. This CDR3 comprises 16 residues. CDR3 nucleotides: TGTGCCAGCAGACCCTGGACGGAGAGCTCCTACAATGAGCAGTTCTTC. This codes for CASRPWTESSYNEQFF.

The chain has TRBV10-3 and TRBJ1-4; D is perhaps TRBD1 (5 bases). The V gene lost 0 bases and the J gene lost 8 bases, with 10 bases spanning the gap. This CDR3 comprises 14 residues. Germline assignment: CDR1 ENHRY and CDR2 SYGVKD. The DNA of the CDR3 is TGTGCCATCAGTGAGTCAACAGGAGGGGAAAAACTGTTTTTT. Protein: CAISESTGGEKLFF.

The genes are TRBV20-1 and TRBJ1-1; maybe TRBD1 (6 bases). Germline V gene data show CDR1 as DFQATT and CDR2 as SNEGSKA (reference sequence). This CDR3 is 15 amino acids long. Trimming removed 2 bases at V and 5 bases at J, with 18 bases between. The CDR3 sequence is CSARTPTGGWTEAFF. The CDR3 DNA reads TGCAGTGCTAGAACCCCGACAGGAGGATGGACTGAAGCTTTCTTT.

The genes are TRBV28 and TRBJ2-1, with D perhaps TRBD2 (5 bases). V lost 6 bases, J lost 12 bases, and 15 bases lay in between. The CDR3 is 12 residues long. The germline CDR1 and CDR2 sequences are MDHEN and SYDVKM. The CDR3 sequence is CASSLTGIGQFF. In DNA, the CDR3 is TGTGCCAGCAGCCTCACGGGGATAGGGCAGTTCTTC.

This clonotype showed up many times. J is TRBJ2-7 and V is TRBV7-9; D possibly corresponds to TRBD2 (7 bases). In germline, CDR1 is SEHNR, CDR2 FQNEAQ (reference sequence). The CDR3 sequence is 14 residues long. V lost 5 bases and J 1 base, leaving 12 bases between the germline ends. CDR3 region: CASSPGGTSYEQYF. CDR3 nucleotide sequence: TGTGCCAGCAGCCCGGGGGGCACATCCTACGAGCAGTACTTC. Full variable domain (missing parts from reference TRBV7-9 and TRBJ2-7): DTGVSQNPRHKITKRGQNVTFRCDPISEHNRLYWYRQTLGQGPEFLTYFQNEAQLEKSRLLSDRFSAERPKGSFSTLEIQRTEQGDSAMYLCASSPGGTSYEQYFGPGTRLTVT.